One sample yielded the 9 T cell receptor beta chains listed below, sequenced in a study of early T cells in non-severe SARS-CoV-2 infection. TCRdb reprocessed the 5' RACE reads via MiXCR and lists one record per CDR3 protein. In the table there are tens of thousands of distinct CDR3 sequences, under 6% of which are singletons. Sequences were obtained from whole blood. Receptors were obtained from an adult who was a healthcare worker with PCR-confirmed SARS-CoV-2 infection or an uninfected control (not recorded which).

This clonotype was observed many times. CDR3: CASSLLGSGKNTGELFF. CDR3 in DNA: TGTGCCAGCAGCTTATTAGGTAGCGGGAAGAACACCGGGGAGCTGTTTTTT. The chain employs TRBV11-3 and TRBJ2-2, with TRBD2 matching 8 bases. V lost 2 bases to trimming and J lost 1 base; unmatched junction nucleotides: 6. Germline V lookup: CDR1 SGHNT, CDR2 YENEEA. This CDR3 spans 17 amino acids.

The gene calls are TRBV3-1 and TRBJ2-3, with 11 bases aligning to TRBD2. Germline loops: CDR1 LGHDT, CDR2 YNNKEL (reference sequence). CDR3 length equals 16 residues. The junction had 3 bases not matched to a gene; V was cut back by 4 bases and J by 0 bases. For the CDR3, the DNA is TGTGCCAGCAGCCCCGGGACTAGCGGAAGCACAGATACGCAGTATTTT. This translates into CASSPGTSGSTDTQYF.

This clonotype was recorded at least ten times. The chain carries TRBV12-3 or TRBV12-4 and TRBJ2-6, with 7 nucleotides matching TRBD1. The CDR3 is 17 amino acids. J lost 0 bases, V lost 11 bases, and 13 bases had no gene match. The CDR3 sequence is CASHLGQLTSGANVLTF. The CDR3 region has the DNA TGTGCCTCACACTTGGGACAGCTAACCTCTGGGGCCAACGTCCTGACTTTC.

This clonotype was detected ten times or more. Germline and junction disagree at one end, which may indicate a read error. The gene calls are TRBV7-7 and TRBJ1-1, with D hard to call. Germline V gene data show CDR1 as SSHAT and CDR2 as FNYEAQ (reference sequence). CDR3 length: 13 residues. The CDR3 sequence is CASSLGLGAEAFF. CDR3 in DNA: TGTGCTAGCAGCTTGGGCTTGGGAGCAGAAGCTTTCTTT.

This clonotype has a single count. The chain links TRBV6-1 to TRBJ1-2; D remains unclear. V was shortened by 3 bases and J by 4 bases, with 9 bases between the two germline ends. The CDR3 consists of 13 residues. Germline loops: CDR1 MNHNS, CDR2 SASEGT. CDR3 nucleotides: TGTGCCAGCAGTGACAATTACAGCTATGGCTACACCTTC. Translation: CASSDNYSYGYTF.

This clonotype turned up a few times. The V and J genes are TRBV7-2 and TRBJ2-3, with 10 positions matching TRBD1. This CDR3 is built from 17 residues. V lost 4 bases and J lost 0; bases outside the gene matches: 7. Germline values: CDR1 SGHTA, CDR2 FQGNSA. The CDR3 sequence: CASSSGQGYSSTDTQYF. CDR3 DNA: TGTGCCAGCAGCTCGGGACAGGGGTACTCTAGCACAGATACGCAGTATTTT. The full variable domain, in which reference TRBV7-2 and TRBJ2-3 provide the parts outside the CDR3, is GAGVSQSPSNKVTEKGKDVELRCDPISGHTALYWYRQSLGQGLEFLIYFQGNSAPDKSGLPSDRFSAERTGGSVSTLTIQRTQQEDSAVYLCASSSGQGYSSTDTQYFGPGTRLTVL.

This clonotype showed up many times. V gene TRBV12-3 or TRBV12-4 combines with J gene TRBJ1-2; 7 bases line up with TRBD1. This CDR3 region has 14 residues. Trimming removed 3 bases from V and 2 bases from J; junction bases left unmatched: 3. DNA of the CDR3: TGTGCCAGCAGTTTTAAGGGGGCGAACTATGGCTACACCTTC. Translation: CASSFKGANYGYTF.

This chain joins TRBV3-1 and TRBJ2-7, with D maybe TRBD2 (5 bases). V lost 3 bases, J lost 5 bases, and 17 bases lay in between. The CDR3 runs to 15 residues. Germline-derived CDR1 and CDR2 are LGHDT and YNNKEL (reference sequence). In nucleotides, the CDR3 is TGTGCCAGCAGCCACGGGATCCCCCTGAAGAACGAGCAGTACTTC. This codes for CASSHGIPLKNEQYF.

The chain links TRBV20-1 to TRBJ2-7; 9 nucleotides agree with TRBD1. The CDR3 is made up of 14 amino acids. V shed 5 bases and J 7 bases; nucleotides not matched to a gene: 12. Per germline, CDR1 DFQATT and CDR2 SNEGSKA (reference sequence). CDR3 sequence (DNA): TGCAGTGCTCCCTCCCCACAGGGGGCAGGGGAGCAGTACTTC. This encodes CSAPSPQGAGEQYF.